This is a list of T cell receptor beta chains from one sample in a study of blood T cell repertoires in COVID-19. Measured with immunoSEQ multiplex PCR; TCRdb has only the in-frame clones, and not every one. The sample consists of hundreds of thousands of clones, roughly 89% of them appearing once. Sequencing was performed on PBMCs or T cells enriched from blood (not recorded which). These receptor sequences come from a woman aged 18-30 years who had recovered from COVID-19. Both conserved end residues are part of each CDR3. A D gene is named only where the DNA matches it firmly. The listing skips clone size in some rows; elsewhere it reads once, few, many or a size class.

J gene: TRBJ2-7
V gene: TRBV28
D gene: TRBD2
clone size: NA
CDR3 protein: CASSLAGASYEQYF
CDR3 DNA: TGTGCCAGCAGTTTGGCGGGAGCCTCCTACGAGCAGTACTTC

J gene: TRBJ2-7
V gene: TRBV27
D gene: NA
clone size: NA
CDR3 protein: CASSLSYGSSPYEQYF
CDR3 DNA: TGTGCCAGCAGTTTATCTTACGGGAGTAGCCCCTACGAGCAGTACTTC

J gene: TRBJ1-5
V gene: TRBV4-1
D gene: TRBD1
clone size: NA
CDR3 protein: CASSQDWGTGLPYSNQPQHF
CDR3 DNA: TGCGCCAGCAGCCAAGATTGGGGGACAGGGCTACCCTATAGCAATCAGCCCCAGCATTTT

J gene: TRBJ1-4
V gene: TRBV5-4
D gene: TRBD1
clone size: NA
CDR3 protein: CASSPGQGTEKLFF
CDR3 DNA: TGTGCCAGCAGCCCGGGACAGGGAACGGAAAAACTGTTTTTT

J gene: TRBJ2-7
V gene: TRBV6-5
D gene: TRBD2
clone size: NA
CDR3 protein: CASSPSGSISYEQYF
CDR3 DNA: TGTGCCAGCAGTCCTAGCGGGAGTATCTCCTACGAGCAGTACTTC

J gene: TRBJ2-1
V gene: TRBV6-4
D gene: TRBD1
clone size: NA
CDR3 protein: CASSPGQGGNEQFF
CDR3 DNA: TGTGCCAGCAGTCCCGGACAGGGTGGCAATGAGCAGTTCTTC

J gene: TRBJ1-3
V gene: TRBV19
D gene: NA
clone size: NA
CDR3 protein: CASSRHRDYSGNTIYF
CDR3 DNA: TGTGCCAGTAGTAGGCACAGAGACTACTCTGGAAACACCATATATTTT

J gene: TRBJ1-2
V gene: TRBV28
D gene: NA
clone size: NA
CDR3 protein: CASSLRPLGGGYTF
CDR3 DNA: TGTGCCAGCAGTTTAAGGCCGTTGGGAGGTGGCTACACCTTC

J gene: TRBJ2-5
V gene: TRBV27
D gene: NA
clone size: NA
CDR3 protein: CASSHPAGIIGETQYF
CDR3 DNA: TGTGCCAGCAGTCACCCGGCAGGGATTATTGGTGAGACCCAGTACTTC

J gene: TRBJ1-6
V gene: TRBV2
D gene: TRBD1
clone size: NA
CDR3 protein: CASSGEGAGNSPLHF
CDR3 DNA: TGTGCCAGCAGTGGAGAGGGGGCAGGTAATTCACCCCTCCACTTT

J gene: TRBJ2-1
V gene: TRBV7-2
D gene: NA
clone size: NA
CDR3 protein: CASSLVTTTYNEQFF
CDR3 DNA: TGTGCCAGCAGCTTAGTTACTACGACCTACAATGAGCAGTTCTTC

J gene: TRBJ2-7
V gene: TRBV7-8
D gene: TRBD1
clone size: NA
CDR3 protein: CASSLEQGPYEQYF
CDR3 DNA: TGTGCCAGCAGCTTAGAACAGGGGCCCTACGAGCAGTACTTC

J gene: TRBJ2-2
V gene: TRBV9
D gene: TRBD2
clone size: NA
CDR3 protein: CASSLQTGGTGELFF
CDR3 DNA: TGTGCCAGCAGTCTACAGACGGGGGGTACCGGGGAGCTGTTTTTT

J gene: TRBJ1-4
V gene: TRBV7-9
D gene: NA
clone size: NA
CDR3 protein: CASSLAPTLWDEKLFF
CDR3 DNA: TGTGCCAGCAGCTTAGCGCCGACATTGTGGGATGAAAAACTGTTTTTT

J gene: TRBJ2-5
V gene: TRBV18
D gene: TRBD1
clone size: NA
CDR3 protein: CASSPRTGDGETQYF
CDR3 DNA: TGTGCCAGCTCACCAAGAACAGGGGATGGAGAGACCCAGTACTTC

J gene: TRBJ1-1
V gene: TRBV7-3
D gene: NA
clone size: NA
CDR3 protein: CASSPEASRMNTEAFF
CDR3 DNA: TGTGCCAGCAGCCCTGAGGCCTCGCGGATGAACACTGAAGCTTTCTTT

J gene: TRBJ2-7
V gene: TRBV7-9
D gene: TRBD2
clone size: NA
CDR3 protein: CASSSRRDYSYEQYF
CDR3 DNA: TGTGCCAGCAGCTCCCGCCGGGACTACTCCTACGAGCAGTACTTC

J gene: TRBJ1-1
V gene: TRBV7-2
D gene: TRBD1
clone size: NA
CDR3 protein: CASTSDSDRDDNTEAFF
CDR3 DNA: TGTGCCAGCACCTCCGACTCGGACAGGGATGATAACACTGAAGCTTTCTTT

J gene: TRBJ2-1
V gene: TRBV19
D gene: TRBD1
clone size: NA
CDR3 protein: CASSPLNRDRMNEQFF
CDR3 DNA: TGTGCCAGTAGTCCACTGAACCGGGACAGGATGAATGAGCAGTTCTTC

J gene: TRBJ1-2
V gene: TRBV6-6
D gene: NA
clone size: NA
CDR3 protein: CASSPYGGAGNNYGYTF
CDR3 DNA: TGTGCCAGCAGTCCCTATGGCGGGGCAGGGAATAACTATGGCTACACCTTC

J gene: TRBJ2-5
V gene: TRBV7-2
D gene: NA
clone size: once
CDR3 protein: CASRKRSGDKETQYF
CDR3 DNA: TGTGCCAGCAGAAAAAGGAGCGGTGATAAAGAGACCCAGTACTTC

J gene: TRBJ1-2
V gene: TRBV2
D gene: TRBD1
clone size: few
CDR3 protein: CASSDRRGGVRYGYTF
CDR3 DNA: TGTGCCAGCAGTGACCGGCGAGGGGGCGTTCGCTATGGCTACACCTTC

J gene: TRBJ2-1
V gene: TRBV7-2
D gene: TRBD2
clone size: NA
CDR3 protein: CASSSLAGVEQFF
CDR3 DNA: TGTGCCAGCAGCTCACTAGCGGGAGTTGAGCAGTTCTTC

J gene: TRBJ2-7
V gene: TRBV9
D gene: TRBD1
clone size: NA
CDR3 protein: CASSVGQAVYEQYF
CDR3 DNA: TGTGCCAGCAGCGTCGGACAGGCCGTGTACGAGCAGTACTTC

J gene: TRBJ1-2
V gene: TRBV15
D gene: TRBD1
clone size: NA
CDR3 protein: CATSRELGQGNGYTF
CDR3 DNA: TGTGCCACCAGCAGAGAGTTGGGACAGGGTAATGGCTACACCTTC

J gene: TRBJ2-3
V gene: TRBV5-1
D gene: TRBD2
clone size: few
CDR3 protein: CASSIIAGGTDTQYF
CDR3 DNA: TGCGCCAGCAGCATTATAGCGGGAGGGACAGATACGCAGTATTTT

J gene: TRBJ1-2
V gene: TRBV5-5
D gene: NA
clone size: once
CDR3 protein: CASSLDRNNYGYTF
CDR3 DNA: TGTGCCAGCAGCTTGGACAGGAACAACTATGGCTACACCTTC

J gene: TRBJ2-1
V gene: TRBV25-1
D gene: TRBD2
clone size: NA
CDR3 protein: CASSRPSGINNEQFF
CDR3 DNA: TGTGCCAGCAGTCGGCCTAGCGGGATTAACAATGAGCAGTTCTTC

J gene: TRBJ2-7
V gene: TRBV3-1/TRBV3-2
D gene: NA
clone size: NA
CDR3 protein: CASSPGAVEQYF
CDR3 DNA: TGTGCCAGCAGCCCAGGGGCGGTTGAGCAGTACTTC

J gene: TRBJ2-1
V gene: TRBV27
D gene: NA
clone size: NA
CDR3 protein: CASSPVDSWPPGGRYNEQFF
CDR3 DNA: TGTGCCAGCAGTCCGGTGGACTCCTGGCCTCCTGGGGGCAGATACAATGAGCAGTTCTTC

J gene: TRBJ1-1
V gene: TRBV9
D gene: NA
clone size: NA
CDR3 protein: CASSVETDWAEAFF
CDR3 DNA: TGTGCCAGCAGCGTAGAGACAGATTGGGCTGAAGCTTTCTTT

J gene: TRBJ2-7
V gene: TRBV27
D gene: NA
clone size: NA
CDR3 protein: CASSDLRTVGGYEQYF
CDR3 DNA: TGTGCCAGCAGTGACCTGAGGACAGTAGGTGGTTACGAGCAGTACTTC

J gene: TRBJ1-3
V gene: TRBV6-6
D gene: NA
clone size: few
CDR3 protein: CASSLVDGAGNTIYF
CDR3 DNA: TGTGCCAGCAGTTTAGTTGACGGGGCTGGAAACACCATATATTTT

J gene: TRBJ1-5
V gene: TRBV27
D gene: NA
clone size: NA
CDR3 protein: CAVGTSDQPQHF
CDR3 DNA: TGTGCCGTGGGGACATCTGATCAGCCCCAGCATTTT

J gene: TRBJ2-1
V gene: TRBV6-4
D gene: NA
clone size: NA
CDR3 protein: CASSEGGEEGYNEQFF
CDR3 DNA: TGTGCCAGCAGTGAAGGTGGGGAGGAGGGTTACAATGAGCAGTTCTTC

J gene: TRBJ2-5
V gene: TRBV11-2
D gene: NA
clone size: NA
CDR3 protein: CASSFGVSSDQETQYF
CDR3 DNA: TGTGCCAGCAGTTTCGGGGTCTCATCCGACCAAGAGACCCAGTACTTC

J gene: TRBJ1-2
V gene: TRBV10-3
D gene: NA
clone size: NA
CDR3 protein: CAISELNRYGYTF
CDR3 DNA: TGTGCCATCAGTGAGTTGAACAGATATGGCTACACCTTC

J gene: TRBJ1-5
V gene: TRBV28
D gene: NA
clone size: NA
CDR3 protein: CASSFRTVSQPQHF
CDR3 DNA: TGTGCCAGCAGTTTCAGGACAGTCAGTCAGCCCCAGCATTTT

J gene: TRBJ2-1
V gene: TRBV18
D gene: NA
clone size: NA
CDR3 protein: CASSPGQGPLNEQFF
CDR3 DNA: TGTGCCAGCTCACCAGGGCAGGGGCCGCTCAATGAGCAGTTCTTC

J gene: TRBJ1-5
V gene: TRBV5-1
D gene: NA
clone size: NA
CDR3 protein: CASSLAGADQPQHF
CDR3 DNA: TGCGCCAGCAGCTTGGCAGGGGCCGATCAGCCCCAGCATTTT

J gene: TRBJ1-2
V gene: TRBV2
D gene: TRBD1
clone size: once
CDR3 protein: CASSQTGVDYGYTF
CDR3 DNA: TGTGCCAGCAGCCAGACAGGGGTTGACTATGGCTACACCTTC

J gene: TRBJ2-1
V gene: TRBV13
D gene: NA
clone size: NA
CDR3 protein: CASSLGGNRGSEQFF
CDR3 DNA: TGTGCCAGCAGCTTAGGCGGGAACCGAGGATCTGAGCAGTTCTTC

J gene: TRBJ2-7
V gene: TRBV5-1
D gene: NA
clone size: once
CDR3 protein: CASSLADGGSYEQYF
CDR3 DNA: TGCGCCAGCAGCTTGGCCGACGGGGGCTCCTACGAGCAGTACTTC

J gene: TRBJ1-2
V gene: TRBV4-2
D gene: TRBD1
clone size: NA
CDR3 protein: CASSQEPQGANYGYTF
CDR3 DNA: TGTGCCAGCAGCCAAGAACCTCAGGGGGCTAACTATGGCTACACCTTC

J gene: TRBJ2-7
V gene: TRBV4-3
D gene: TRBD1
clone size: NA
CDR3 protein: CASSPLPGGDEQYF
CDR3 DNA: TGCGCCAGCAGCCCCCTCCCAGGGGGCGACGAGCAGTACTTC

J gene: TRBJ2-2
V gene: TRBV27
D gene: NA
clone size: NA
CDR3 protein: CASSLSSLAGELFF
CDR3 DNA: TGTGCCAGCAGTTTATCTAGCCTAGCCGGGGAGCTGTTTTTT

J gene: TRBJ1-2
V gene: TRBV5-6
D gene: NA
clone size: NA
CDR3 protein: CASCLSGGGYTF
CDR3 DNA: TGTGCCAGCTGCTTGTCGGGGGGTGGCTACACCTTC

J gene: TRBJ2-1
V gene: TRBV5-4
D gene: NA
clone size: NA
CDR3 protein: CASSLAGVYNEQFF
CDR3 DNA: TGTGCCAGCAGCCTCGCAGGTGTCTACAATGAGCAGTTCTTC

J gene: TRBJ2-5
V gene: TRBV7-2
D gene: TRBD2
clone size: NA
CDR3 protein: CASSIGLASETQYF
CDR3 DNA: TGTGCCAGCAGTATCGGACTAGCCTCTGAGACCCAGTACTTC